Sequencing of this T cell receptor (beta chain) was carried out in a study of blood T cell repertoires in COVID-19. Across the whole study: The samples span acute and convalescent COVID-19 from the United States, Italy and Spain. T cells, B-cell-depleted T cells, or PBMCs supplied cDNA or gDNA.

The method was immunoSEQ multiplex PCR; TCRdb's version includes in-frame clones alone and lacks a portion of them. The sample consists of 80,000 to 90,000 clones, approximately 80% of them appearing once. The CDR3 sequence is 17 residues long. J gave up 0 bases and V 5 bases, and 5 bases lay outside the gene matches. Germline V gene lookup returns CDR1 SGHRS and CDR2 YFSETQ. The source of this sequence is a man between 65 and 80 years old with acute or convalescent COVID-19. The material sequenced was peripheral blood. The chain uses TRBV5-1 and TRBJ2-3; 14 bases fit TRBD2. CDR3 residues: CASSRGLAGGSTDTQYF. DNA of the CDR3: TGCGCCAGCAGTCGTGGACTAGCGGGGGGCAGCACAGATACGCAGTATTTT.